This TCR beta chain is from a study of OX40 agonist ivuxolimab in advanced cancers. Study-wide context: Ivuxolimab was an agonistic, fully human IgG2 monoclonal antibody directed against OX40 (CD134), a costimulatory receptor. Partial responses occurred in three dose-escalation patients, of whom one had hepatocellular carcinoma and two had cutaneous melanoma. Peripheral TCRbeta sequencing was intended to test whether TCR sequence diversity was altered and clonal T-cell expansion was caused by ivuxolimab. Intravenous ivuxolimab was administered to patients every 2 weeks at six dose levels: 0.01, 0.1, 0.3, 1.5, 3 and 10 mg/kg. Among the roughly 52 dose-escalation patients, around 20 had hepatocellular carcinoma, 15 or so melanoma, 9 renal cell carcinoma and 9 head and neck cancer. Prior anti-PD-1, anti-PD-L1 or anti-CTLA-4 therapy was permitted, and checkpoint inhibitors had been received by 40% to 50% of dose-escalation patients. The monotherapy dose-escalation portion (N ≈ 50 patients) of the phase I ivuxolimab trial is reported in the paper. In the dose-escalation cohort, 65% to 90% of patients were male, and the mean age was about 55 years, with a range of about 23 to 85. What the work shows at the level of the full study, not this receptor alone: In the 0.1-3.0 mg/kg groups, partial responders had among the lowest normalized peripheral clonal expansion, particularly in CD8+ T cells. After ivuxolimab, expanded clones were on average more numerous among CD8+ T cells than among CD4+ T cells. The antigen specificity of the peripheral T cells that underwent clonal expansion was not determined. At doses from 0.1 to 3.0 mg/kg, clonal expansion was seen in both CD4+ and CD8+ blood T cells between baseline and week 6. Low levels of normalized T-cell clonal expansion were also seen in some patients who did not respond.

On this clone itself: Its antigen remains unidentified. The input lacks base qualities; no much larger clone sits a single base away.

Genomic DNA was isolated from the sorted cells so that the TCRbeta CDR3 region could be sequenced. TCRbeta CDR3 regions were sequenced using the immunoSEQ Assay. The table was pulled from immuneACCESS by TCRdb, which kept in-frame rearrangements only. Such tables lose some clones; where checked, under half of the loss comes from unresolved V genes, and the rest has no known cause. Counted in this sample were about 62,000 clones; around 85% of them appeared once. The ten largest clones take up over 3.5% of the sample. Patients with a history of autoimmune disease or receiving systemic immunosuppression were excluded from the trial. In every dose cohort, peripheral blood was drawn for TCR sequencing at baseline, cycle 4 day 1, and cycle 7 day 1. The samples were taken from a phase I, first-in-human, multicenter, open-label dose-escalation trial of ivuxolimab. Adults with locally advanced or metastatic melanoma, renal cell, hepatocellular, or head and neck squamous cell carcinoma were enrolled in the trial. CD4+ and CD8+ T cells were sorted separately from peripheral blood before TCR sequencing.

V and J are trimmed by 5 bases and 2 bases, and the gene matches miss 12 bases of the junction. From the cysteine through the phenylalanine, the CDR3 covers 18 amino acids. Only the CDR3 part of the read is kept: 54 bases, read in frame from the first base. The germline V gene (reference sequence) yields SGHAT for CDR1 and FQDESV for CDR2. The rearrangement joined TRBV11-1 to TRBJ2-6, and TRBD1 aligns with 7 junction nucleotides. The starting material was CD4+ or CD8+ T cells sorted from blood, obtained in a trial of the OX40 agonist ivuxolimab. This sequence originates from an adult with an advanced solid tumor such as melanoma, head and neck, liver or kidney cancer. In nucleotides, the sequence is TGTGCCAGCAGCCCTAGGGGGCAGGGCTTGGCTGGGGCCAACGTCCTGACTTTC. This gives the protein CASSPRGQGLAGANVLTF.